The present TCR beta chain was sequenced within a study of T cells in Graves' hyperthyroidism and ophthalmopathy. This clonotype has ten or more counts. Across 18 months, stable Graves' hyperthyroidism was marked by no progression to ophthalmopathy. Researchers amplified the TCR beta CDR3 regions from RNA transcripts. The HTBI primer set served for first-round RT-PCR of the TCR CDR3. TCRdb redid the calling of the multiplex PCR reads with MiXCR, one entry per CDR3 protein. The top ten hold roughly 10% of the sample, which has hundreds of thousands of distinct CDR3 sequences, less than 15% seen once. The CDR3 runs 13 residues. Germline CDR1 reads SEHNR; CDR2 reads FQNEAQ (reference sequence). J lost 6 bases, V lost 4 bases, and 2 bases had no gene match.

The sequence derives from a woman between 18 and 30 years old with Graves' hyperthyroidism. This chain uses TRBV7-9 with TRBJ2-3; TRBD1 aligns across 9 bases. Sequenced sample: blood. DNA of the CDR3: TGTGCCAGCAGCTCTACAGGGGGCGATACGCAGTATTTT. This gives the protein CASSSTGGDTQYF.